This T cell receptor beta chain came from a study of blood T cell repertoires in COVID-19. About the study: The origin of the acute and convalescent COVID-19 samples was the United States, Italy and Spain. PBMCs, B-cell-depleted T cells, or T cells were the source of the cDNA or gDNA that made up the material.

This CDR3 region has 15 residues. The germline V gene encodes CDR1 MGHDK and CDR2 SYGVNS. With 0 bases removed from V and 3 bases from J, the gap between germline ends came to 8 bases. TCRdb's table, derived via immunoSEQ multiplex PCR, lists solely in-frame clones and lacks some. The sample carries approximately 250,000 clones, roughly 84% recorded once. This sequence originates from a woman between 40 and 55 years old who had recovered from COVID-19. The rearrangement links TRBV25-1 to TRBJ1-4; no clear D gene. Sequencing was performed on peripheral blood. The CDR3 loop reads CASSEYSQSNEKLFF. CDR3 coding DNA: TGTGCCAGCAGTGAATACAGTCAGTCTAATGAAAAACTGTTTTTT.